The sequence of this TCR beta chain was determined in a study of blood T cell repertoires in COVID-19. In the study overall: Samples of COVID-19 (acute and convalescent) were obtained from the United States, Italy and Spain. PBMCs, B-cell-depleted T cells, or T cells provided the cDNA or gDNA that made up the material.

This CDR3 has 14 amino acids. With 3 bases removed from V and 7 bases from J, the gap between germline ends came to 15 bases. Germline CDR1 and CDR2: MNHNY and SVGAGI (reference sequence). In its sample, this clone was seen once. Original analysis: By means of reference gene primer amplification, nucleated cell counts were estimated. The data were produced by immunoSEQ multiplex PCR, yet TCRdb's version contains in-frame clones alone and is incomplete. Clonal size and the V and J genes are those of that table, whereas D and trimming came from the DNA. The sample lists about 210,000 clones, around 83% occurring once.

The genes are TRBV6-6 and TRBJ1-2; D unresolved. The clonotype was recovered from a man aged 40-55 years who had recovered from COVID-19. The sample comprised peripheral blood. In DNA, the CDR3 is TGTGCCAGCAGTTATAGGGAGGGAGCTGGTGGCTACACCTTC. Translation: CASSYREGAGGYTF.